Each of the 24 T cell receptor beta chains below was sequenced from the same sample in a study of T cell repertoires in cytomegalovirus infection. A single record per CDR3 protein comes from TCRdb applying MiXCR to the reads. Altogether 740,000 or so distinct CDR3 sequences are present, about a third being singletons, with the ten largest covering around 2.8%. The sequencing input was PBMCs. These receptors originate from a human donor in good health (CMV status not recorded). Some clones in this sample may be carry-over from other donors' samples.

This clonotype was seen more than once but under ten times. The V call is TRBV6-1, the J call TRBJ2-3; perhaps TRBD2 as D (5 bases). Germline V gives CDR1 MNHNS, CDR2 SASEGT. CDR3 size: 17 residues. V was pared by 8 bases and J by 0 bases, with 21 bases between. CDR3 region: CASWTDWERPSTDTQYF. The CDR3 DNA reads as TGTGCCAGCTGGACGGATTGGGAGCGGCCTAGCACAGATACGCAGTATTTT.

This clonotype has a handful of counts. This chain joins TRBV6-6 and TRBJ1-2; no firm D call. The ends were cut back, 0 bases at V and 6 bases at J, with 14 bases in the middle. The CDR3 sequence is 15 residues long. Germline V gene sequence: CDR1 MNHNY, CDR2 SVGAGI (reference sequence). The CDR3 bases are TGTGCCAGCAGTTACTCGATCTTGGGCCTGGATGGCTACACCTTC. This codes for CASSYSILGLDGYTF.

This clonotype was observed a few times. The V call is TRBV19, the J call TRBJ2-7; D is perhaps TRBD1 (6 bases). CDR1 is LNHDA and CDR2 is SQIVND in the germline V gene (reference sequence). V was pared by 2 bases and J by 7 bases, with 9 bases between. The CDR3 spans 12 residues. The CDR3 protein is CASSIQGREQYF. The CDR3 region has the DNA TGTGCCAGTAGTATACAGGGGCGGGAGCAGTACTTC.

This clonotype was detected a few times. The chain recombines TRBV19 with TRBJ2-5; 11 bases are shared with TRBD2. The CDR3 is 17 residues long. The V and J ends lost 1 base and 5 bases, in that order; junction bases with no gene match: 9. CDR1 is LNHDA and CDR2 is SQIVND in the germline V gene (reference sequence). CDR3: CASSIGPSGRFEETQYF. CDR3 nucleotide sequence: TGTGCCAGTAGTATAGGGCCTAGCGGGAGGTTTGAGGAGACCCAGTACTTC.

This clonotype was seen a handful of times. The chain couples TRBV9 to TRBJ1-2; TRBD1 is a possible D gene (5 bases). Germline V CDR1 and CDR2: SGDLS, YYNGEE. V shed 0 bases and J shed 0 bases, with 15 bases lying between them. CDR3 length equals 17 residues. This CDR3 is CASSVVPGRGANYGYTF. The CDR3, as DNA: TGTGCCAGCAGCGTAGTTCCGGGAAGGGGAGCTAACTATGGCTACACCTTC.

The V call is TRBV19, the J call TRBJ2-1; 7 bases are a match to TRBD1. Germline assignment: CDR1 LNHDA and CDR2 SQIVND (reference sequence). V shed 3 bases, J shed 7 bases, and the junction held 9 bases outside the gene matches. The CDR3 totals 15 residues. The CDR3 sequence is CASSIRQGLGNEQFF. CDR3 nucleotides: TGTGCCAGTAGTATCAGACAGGGTTTAGGTAATGAGCAGTTCTTC. The full variable domain, completed using reference TRBV19 and TRBJ2-1, is DGGITQSPKYLFRKEGQNVTLSCEQNLNHDAMYWYRQDPGQGLRLIYYSQIVNDFQKGDIAEGYSVSREKKESFPLTVTSAQKNPTAFYLCASSIRQGLGNEQFFGPGTRLTVL.

This clonotype was observed a single time. Being one base from a much bigger clone, this may be a read error. The rearrangement joins TRBV7-8 to TRBJ1-6, with a tentative D call TRBD1 (5 bases). Germline V lookup: CDR1 SGHVS, CDR2 FQNEAQ. The CDR3 totals 15 residues. Here the CDR3 DNA reads TGTGCCAGCAGCCCCAGGGAGACCGATAATTCACCCATCCACTTT. Amino acid sequence: CASSPRETDNSPIHF.

This clonotype was seen just once. V is TRBV6-1 and J is TRBJ1-1, with D possibly matching TRBD1 (6 bases). The V end lost 2 bases, the J end lost 2 bases, and 12 bases lay between the germline ends. The CDR3 contains 15 residues. Germline V gene sequence: CDR1 MNHNS, CDR2 SASEGT. The CDR3 loop is CASSEMTGYNTEAFF. DNA of the CDR3: TGTGCCAGCAGTGAAATGACAGGATATAACACTGAAGCTTTCTTT.

Here the CDR3 reads CATERGSPYEQYF. In DNA form, the CDR3 reads TGTGCCACCGAGCGGGGGAGTCCCTACGAGCAGTACTTC. V usage is TRBV6-6 and J usage is TRBJ2-7; TRBD2 matches 8 bases. With 10 bases clipped from V and 2 bases from J, the junction kept 7 bases outside the gene matches. CDR3 length: 13 amino acids. Germline CDR1 reads MNHNY; CDR2 reads SVGAGI (reference sequence).

With regard to this clonotype: This CDR3 fails to terminate in the conserved phenylalanine or tryptophan, so it likely reflects a read error. Because the CDR3's place on the DNA is in doubt, the DNA is left out and the CDR3 is given as listed by TCRdb. The rearrangement joins TRBV7-9 to TRBJ2-5; the table's D gene call, TRBD2, was not cross checked with the DNA. The length of the CDR3 is 16 amino acids, counting both ends. Germline V lookup: CDR1 SEHNR, CDR2 FQNEAQ (reference sequence). CDR3 sequence reads: CASSPISGSLQETQSC.

This sequence joins TRBV18 and TRBJ1-2; the D gene is possibly TRBD1 (5 bases). This CDR3 has 17 residues. Germline values: CDR1 KGHSH, CDR2 LQKENI. Between the trimmed V and J ends, which lost 0 bases and 6 bases, there was a span of 20 bases. The CDR3 loop is CASSPPGRRDGRDGYTF. CDR3 nucleotides: TGTGCCAGCTCACCACCGGGAAGGCGGGACGGTCGCGATGGCTACACCTTC.

The V gene is TRBV6-1, the J gene TRBJ2-4; TRBD2 agrees at 7 bases. Per the germline V gene, CDR1 is MNHNS and CDR2 is SASEGT. This CDR3 is built from 17 residues. V lost 8 bases to trimming and J lost 0 bases; unmatched junction nucleotides: 13. The CDR3 reads CASSAGDDPLAKNIQYF. Written as DNA, the CDR3 is TGTGCCAGCTCGGCGGGAGACGACCCACTAGCCAAAAACATTCAGTACTTC.

This chain uses TRBV20-1 with TRBJ2-3, with 8 positions matching TRBD1. Germline V gene data show CDR1 as DFQATT and CDR2 as SNEGSKA (reference sequence). With V trimmed by 2 bases and J by 3 bases, 10 bases remained unmatched. This CDR3 is built from 16 residues. CDR3 protein: CSARPSRGRGTDTQYF. The CDR3 nucleotides read TGCAGTGCTAGACCGTCCAGGGGGCGCGGGACAGATACGCAGTATTTT.

This clonotype was detected many times. The chain uses TRBV7-2 and TRBJ2-3; 7 bases line up with TRBD2. CDR3 length: 16 amino acids. Per germline, CDR1 SGHTA and CDR2 FQGNSA. Unmatched junction bases numbered 10, after V lost 3 bases and J lost 4 bases. CDR3 loop: CASSFGGGSPPDTQYF. DNA for the CDR3: TGTGCCAGCAGCTTCGGAGGCGGGAGCCCCCCAGATACGCAGTATTTT.

The chain joins TRBV14 to TRBJ1-1; TRBD1 aligns across 7 bases. CDR3 length: 15 residues. V trimming: 4 bases; J trimming: 5 bases; junction bases outside the gene matches: 10. Per germline, CDR1 SGHDN and CDR2 FVKESK. DNA for the CDR3: TGTGCCAGCAGCCCGCAGGGACAGCGCACAACTGAAGCTTTCTTT. Encoded protein: CASSPQGQRTTEAFF. The whole variable domain, remainder taken from reference TRBV14 and TRBJ1-1, is EAGVTQFPSHSVIEKGQTVTLRCDPISGHDNLYWYRRVMGKEIKFLLHFVKESKQDESGMPNNRFLAERTGGTYSTLKVQPAELEDSGVYFCASSPQGQRTTEAFFGQGTRLTVV.

This clonotype was counted only a few times. The rearrangement uses TRBV28 and TRBJ1-2, with D possibly TRBD1 on 6 matching bases. The CDR3 is 16 residues long. Deletions cut 5 bases from V and 0 bases from J, with 16 bases between. Germline CDR1 MDHEN, CDR2 SYDVKM. CDR3 region: CASSISRRGANYGYTF. DNA for the CDR3: TGTGCCAGCAGTATTAGCCGGAGGGGGGCTAACTATGGCTACACCTTC.

With respect to this clonotype: An end of the junction differs from the germline gene, which may be a read error. The chain is built from TRBV4-1 and TRBJ2-1, with 8 bases that match TRBD2. The CDR3 runs 13 residues. CDR1 is MGHRA, CDR2 YSYEKL, per germline. The CDR3 DNA reads as TGTGCCAGCAGCCAAGGCCTCCTGACTAGCGCAATCTTC. It specifies CASSQGLLTSAIF.

This clonotype appeared many times. The chain couples TRBV5-8 to TRBJ1-5; D uncertain. The CDR3 extends over 14 amino acids. Trimming left V 0 bases short and J 3 bases short, with 7 bases between. Germline V gene lookup returns CDR1 SGHTS and CDR2 YDEGEE. CDR3 DNA sequence: TGTGCCAGCAGCTTGGACCGTTCCAATCAGCCCCAGCATTTT. Translating gives CASSLDRSNQPQHF.

This chain joins TRBV5-6 and TRBJ2-1; no clear D gene. Per the germline V gene, CDR1 is SGHDT and CDR2 is YYEEEE. The CDR3 runs 17 residues. V lost 0 bases and J 0 bases, leaving 13 bases between the germline ends. CDR3 bases: TGTGCCAGCAGCTTGGGGTGGAGATTTAGCTCCTACAATGAGCAGTTCTTC. Protein sequence: CASSLGWRFSSYNEQFF.

V usage is TRBV7-8 and J usage is TRBJ2-5; possible D gene TRBD2, 5 bases. The V end lost 0 bases, the J end lost 9 bases, and 11 bases lay between the germline ends. There are 13 residues in the CDR3. CDR1 and CDR2 (germline): SGHVS, FQNEAQ. CDR3 nucleotides: TGTGCCAGCAGCTTAGCGGACCGCGGGTCCCAGTACTTC. This translates into CASSLADRGSQYF.

This clonotype occurred a few times. The chain recombines TRBV28 with TRBJ2-7; D gene unclear. Trimming took 6 bases from V and 6 from J, leaving 27 bases between them. Germline CDR1 and CDR2: MDHEN and SYDVKM. The CDR3 has 17 amino acids. CDR3 loop: CASSPYHATYPRAEQYF. The CDR3 coding sequence is TGTGCCAGCAGCCCCTATCATGCGACGTACCCTAGGGCCGAGCAGTACTTC. The variable domain in full, completed from reference TRBV28 and TRBJ2-7, reads DVKVTQSSRYLVKRTGEKVFLECVQDMDHENMFWYRQDPGLGLRLIYFSYDVKMKEKGDIPEGYSVSREKKERFSLILESASTNQTSMYLCASSPYHATYPRAEQYFGPGTRLTVT.

The rearrangement links TRBV19 to TRBJ1-5; D is perhaps TRBD1 (6 bases). The germline V gene encodes CDR1 LNHDA and CDR2 SQIVND (reference sequence). The CDR3 consists of 15 residues. V lost 1 base to trimming and J lost 11 bases, with 18 bases between them. The CDR3 nucleotides read TGTGCCAGTAGTATAGTCCAACCTCGGACAGCCACCCAGCATTTT. It yields the protein CASSIVQPRTATQHF.

At least ten counts were recorded for this clonotype. CDR3 protein: CASSLARGEGPYNEQFF. CDR3 in DNA: TGTGCCAGCAGCTTAGCGCGGGGGGAGGGCCCCTACAATGAGCAGTTCTTC. The chain links TRBV7-2 to TRBJ2-1, with TRBD2 identical over 8 bases. Germline assignment: CDR1 SGHTA and CDR2 FQGNSA. Trimming at V came to 0 bases and at J to 2 bases, leaving 6 bases not matched to a gene. The CDR3 length is 17 residues.

The table lists this clonotype with a few counts. The rearrangement links TRBV27 to TRBJ2-7; a weak D match, TRBD1 (5 bases). This CDR3 is built from 11 residues. Trimming stripped 7 bases from V and 3 bases from J, with 7 bases between. CDR1 is MNHEY, CDR2 SMNVEV, per germline (reference sequence). CDR3 residues: CASKGYYEQYF. In DNA form, the CDR3 reads TGTGCCAGCAAGGGGTACTACGAGCAGTACTTC.